Below, one TCR beta chain is given with its context. Its antigen is currently unknown. These data originate in a study of OX40 agonist ivuxolimab in advanced cancers. Assay used: immunoSEQ multiplex PCR; TCRdb lists only in-frame clones, some missing. The data contain about 120,000 clones, around 87% of them singletons. Study-level results: Among the lowest levels of clonal expansion were found in partial responders at 0.1-3.0 mg/kg.

Looked up from germline, CDR1 is SNHLY and CDR2 is FYNNEI. The CDR3 has 14 residues. J was trimmed by 0 bases and V by 7 bases; bases with no gene match: 4. Sequencing used CD4+ or CD8+ T cells sorted from blood, obtained in a trial of the OX40 agonist ivuxolimab. The V and J genes are TRBV2 and TRBJ1-2; 8 bases line up with TRBD1. This receptor was identified in an adult with an advanced solid tumor such as melanoma, head and neck, liver or kidney cancer. DNA for the CDR3: TGTGCCAGCACAAGGACAGGGCCTAACTATGGCTACACCTTC. Its translation is CASTRTGPNYGYTF.